Below are 15 T cell receptor beta chains sequenced from a single sample in a study of radiotherapy plus CTLA-4 blockade in lung cancer. Method: immunoSEQ multiplex PCR; TCRdb's copy keeps in-frame clones and lacks some. The profile shows roughly 69,000 clones, approximately 76% of them singletons. The specimen was peripheral blood, collected from a patient treated with radiotherapy plus ipilimumab. These receptors originate from a human donor with non-small cell lung cancer whose response to radiotherapy plus ipilimumab could not be evaluated. Some clones in this sample may be carry-over from other donors' samples.

The chain couples TRBV18 to TRBJ2-6; 11 bases are shared with TRBD1. The CDR3 loop spans 17 amino acids. Germline loops: CDR1 KGHSH, CDR2 LQKENI. The J segment lost 4 bases and the V segment lost 2 bases, leaving 4 bases of the junction unmatched. DNA for the CDR3: TGTGCCAGCTCACCAGGACAGGGGGCGCCAGGGGCCAACGTCCTGACTTTC. Translating it yields CASSPGQGAPGANVLTF.

The chain has TRBV15 and TRBJ2-3, with 9 positions matching TRBD1. This CDR3 is built from 18 residues. Germline CDR1 reads LNHNV; CDR2 reads YYDKDF (reference sequence). The ends lost 0 bases at V and 2 bases at J; junction bases unmatched: 9. CDR3: CATSRDGTGPPPTDTQYF. CDR3 coding DNA: TGTGCCACCAGCAGAGATGGGACAGGGCCCCCCCCCACAGATACGCAGTATTTT. The full variable domain, its missing parts supplied by reference TRBV15 and TRBJ2-3, is DAMVIQNPRYQVTQFGKPVTLSCSQTLNHNVMYWYQQKSSQAPKLLFHYYDKDFNNEADTPDNFQSRRPNTSFCFLDIRSPGLGDTAMYLCATSRDGTGPPPTDTQYFGPGTRLTVL.

The chain recombines TRBV2 with TRBJ2-5; 13 bases fit TRBD2. V was pared by 7 bases and J by 9 bases, with 11 bases of the junction left unmatched. Germline V gives CDR1 SNHLY, CDR2 FYNNEI. This CDR3 spans 15 amino acids. CDR3 DNA: TGTGCCAGCACCGGACTAGCGGGGGACTTGAGCTCCCAGTACTTC. Translation gives CASTGLAGDLSSQYF.

The V call is TRBV7-3, the J call TRBJ2-3; the match to TRBD1 covers 7 bases. V shed 2 bases, J shed 9 bases, and the junction held 5 bases outside the gene matches. The CDR3 runs 13 residues. Germline CDR1 SGHTA, CDR2 FQGTGA. CDR3 nucleotides: TGTGCCAGCAGCTTATCCGGGACAGTGACGCAGTATTTT. It translates to CASSLSGTVTQYF.

CDR3 in amino acids: CASSYDRRVYGYTF. The CDR3, as DNA: TGTGCCAGCAGCTACGACAGAAGGGTTTATGGCTACACCTTC. The rearrangement links TRBV5-6 to TRBJ1-2; TRBD1 might be the D (5 bases). Deletions cut 3 bases from V and 5 bases from J, with 14 bases between. CDR3 size: 14 residues. In germline, CDR1 is SGHDT, CDR2 YYEEEE.

The count of this clone is one. The genes are TRBV11-2 and TRBJ2-4; D is possibly TRBD1 (6 bases). CDR3 size: 13 residues. The germline CDR1 and CDR2 sequences are SGHAT and FQNNGV. The V and J ends lost 8 bases and 4 bases respectively, with 12 bases between them. CDR3: CASQDRVKNIQYF. The CDR3 DNA reads as TGTGCCAGCCAGGACAGAGTTAAAAACATTCAGTACTTC.

The rearrangement joins TRBV7-9 to TRBJ1-1; D is perhaps TRBD1 (6 bases). Germline lookup yields CDR1 SEHNR and CDR2 FQNEAQ (reference sequence). The V and J ends lost 7 bases and 0 bases respectively, with 12 bases between them. The CDR3 totals 14 residues. CDR3 coding DNA: TGTGCCAGCACCTCCCGGACAGTGAACACTGAAGCTTTCTTT. This encodes CASTSRTVNTEAFF.

The chain employs TRBV7-2 and TRBJ1-1; possible D gene TRBD1, 5 bases. The germline gives CDR1 SGHTA, CDR2 FQGNSA. Trimming removed 5 bases at V and 1 base at J, with 8 bases between. CDR3 length equals 13 residues. The CDR3 spells CASSTTANTEAFF. Written as DNA, the CDR3 is TGTGCCAGCAGCACGACAGCGAACACTGAAGCTTTCTTT.

Here the CDR3 reads CSVGRGQGPDEQYF. In nucleotides, the CDR3 is TGCAGCGTTGGTAGGGGACAGGGGCCAGACGAGCAGTACTTC. V gene TRBV29-1 combines with J gene TRBJ2-5, with TRBD1 matching over 10 bases. The end of the DNA fits TRBJ2-7 better, so the J call may be wrong. The CDR3 sequence is 14 residues long. CDR1 and CDR2 (germline): SQVTM, ANQGSEA.

This clone turned up a few times. The chain combines TRBV4-1 with TRBJ2-5; D perhaps matches TRBD1 (6 bases). CDR1 is MGHRA, CDR2 YSYEKL, per germline. The CDR3 runs 16 residues. Trimming cost V 0 bases and J 5 bases, with 16 bases left between them. The chain's CDR3 is CASSQDLGAMGETQYF. CDR3 sequence (DNA): TGCGCCAGCAGCCAAGATCTGGGGGCGATGGGTGAGACCCAGTACTTC.

This clone has more than one count but fewer than ten. This sequence joins TRBV28 and TRBJ1-6, with a tentative D call TRBD1 (5 bases). V was pared by 6 bases and J by 13 bases, with 13 bases between. The CDR3 is made up of 12 amino acids. CDR1 and CDR2 (germline): MDHEN, SYDVKM. CDR3 sequence reads: CASSRREGPLHF. The CDR3 coding sequence is TGTGCCAGCAGCCGCCGGGAGGGGCCCCTCCACTTT. Combining the CDR3 with reference TRBV28 and TRBJ1-6 gives the whole variable domain DVKVTQSSRYLVKRTGEKVFLECVQDMDHENMFWYRQDPGLGLRLIYFSYDVKMKEKGDIPEGYSVSREKKERFSLILESASTNQTSMYLCASSRREGPLHFGNGTRLTVT.

CDR3 in amino acids: CASSQVQNYEQYF. CDR3 DNA: TGTGCCAGCAGCCAAGTACAGAACTACGAGCAGTACTTC. The genes are TRBV14 and TRBJ2-7; D unresolved. The CDR3 extends over 13 amino acids. The germline V gene has CDR1 SGHDN and CDR2 FVKESK. V shed 1 base and J shed 3 bases, with 7 bases lying between them.

The chain couples TRBV2 to TRBJ2-5; 7 bases are a match to TRBD2. V shed 8 bases and J 4 bases; nucleotides not matched to a gene: 4. CDR1 and CDR2 from the germline V gene are SNHLY and FYNNEI. This CDR3 has 12 residues. Written as DNA, the CDR3 is TGTGCCAGCGGGGGGGTGGCAGAGACCCAGTACTTC. Amino acid sequence: CASGGVAETQYF.

CDR3: CASSQSVSAGGICEQYF. CDR3 bases: TGCGCCAGCAGCCAATCCGTCTCGGCGGGGGGCATCTGCGAGCAGTACTTC. This rearrangement joins TRBV4-1 to TRBJ2-7; 8 nucleotides line up with TRBD2. This CDR3 contains 17 residues. Trimming at V came to 2 bases and at J to 6 bases, leaving 15 bases not matched to a gene. Germline CDR1 is MGHRA and CDR2 is YSYEKL.

This chain connects TRBV7-2 to TRBJ1-4; tentative D call: TRBD1 (5 bases). This CDR3 is built from 13 residues. CDR1 and CDR2 (germline): SGHTA, FQGNSA. V was pared by 2 bases and J by 7 bases, with 8 bases between. CDR3 in DNA: TGTGCCAGCAGCTTAACCGGGGGTGAAAAACTGTTTTTT. Translating gives CASSLTGGEKLFF.